Following are 21 T cell receptor beta chains from one sample sequenced in a study of cytomegalovirus exposure and HLA in healthy donors. PCR primers comprised 60 Vbeta and 13 Jbeta primers. Measured with immunoSEQ multiplex PCR; TCRdb has only the in-frame clones, and not every one. Of around 91,000 clones detected, roughly 80% appear once; the ten largest clones hold around 2.3%. Sequenced material: PBMCs. The source of these receptors is a young man in good health and CMV-seronegative.

The chain is built from TRBV6-1 and TRBJ2-3; no clear D gene. Trimming took 1 base from V and 9 from J, leaving 5 bases between them. Germline CDR1 and CDR2: MNHNS and SASEGT. The CDR3 runs 11 residues. CDR3 DNA: TGTGCCAGCAGTGAAGTCGAGACGCAGTATTTT. Translating gives CASSEVETQYF.

The chain couples TRBV9 to TRBJ2-3; 7 nucleotides line up with TRBD2. This CDR3 region has 15 residues. CDR1 is SGDLS and CDR2 is YYNGEE in the germline V gene. Trimming took 3 bases from V and 2 from J; bases not matched to a gene: 6. CDR3 residues: CASSGGGGLTDTQYF. CDR3 sequence (DNA): TGTGCCAGCAGCGGGGGCGGGGGTCTCACAGATACGCAGTATTTT.

The chain uses TRBV7-2 and TRBJ2-5; 11 bases line up with TRBD2. Germline V gene sequence: CDR1 SGHTA, CDR2 FQGNSA. This CDR3 comprises 17 residues. V gave up 5 bases and J gave up 3 bases; unmatched junction bases: 11. The CDR3 here is CASSPTGVTSGKETQYF. CDR3 coding DNA: TGTGCCAGCAGCCCCACGGGGGTGACTAGCGGGAAAGAGACCCAGTACTTC. Together with reference TRBV7-2 and TRBJ2-5, the CDR3 gives the full variable domain: GAGVSQSPSNKVTEKGKDVELRCDPISGHTALYWYRQSLGQGLEFLIYFQGNSAPDKSGLPSDRFSAERTGGSVSTLTIQRTQQEDSAVYLCASSPTGVTSGKETQYFGPGTRLLVL.

This chain links TRBV5-1 with TRBJ2-2; TRBD1 might be the D (6 bases). This CDR3 contains 17 residues. Germline values: CDR1 SGHRS, CDR2 YFSETQ. Trimming removed 0 bases at V and 7 bases at J, with 19 bases between. CDR3 residues: CASSLGVNRVSHGELFF. The CDR3 DNA follows: TGCGCCAGCAGCTTGGGAGTGAACAGGGTCTCTCACGGGGAGCTGTTTTTT.

The V call is TRBV5-1, the J call TRBJ2-3, with 8 bases identical to TRBD2. The CDR3 has 16 residues. Germline CDR1 and CDR2: SGHRS and YFSETQ. With V trimmed by 1 base and J by 8 bases, 12 bases remained unmatched. The CDR3 DNA follows: TGCGCCAGCAGCTTGCATAGCGGGAATGGACCGGGTACGCAGTATTTT. Residues: CASSLHSGNGPGTQYF.

This rearrangement joins TRBV6-1 to TRBJ2-1, with TRBD2 matching over 8 bases. The CDR3 extends over 16 amino acids. Germline loops: CDR1 MNHNS, CDR2 SASEGT. Germline trimming cut 4 bases from V and 4 bases from J; bases unmatched to any gene: 9. The CDR3: CASSAPPGLVYNEQFF. The DNA of the CDR3 is TGTGCCAGCAGTGCCCCACCGGGACTAGTGTACAATGAGCAGTTCTTC.

This clone was detected only once. The chain carries TRBV7-9 and TRBJ2-4; possibly TRBD2 for D (6 bases). CDR3 length: 16 residues. Deletions cut 5 bases from V and 0 bases from J, with 14 bases between. Looked up from germline, CDR1 is SEHNR and CDR2 is FQNEAQ (reference sequence). CDR3 nucleotide sequence: TGTGCCAGCAGCCATACTAGCACCGTAGCCAAAAACATTCAGTACTTC. The encoded protein is CASSHTSTVAKNIQYF.

The gene calls are TRBV4-1 and TRBJ1-1; 7 bases map to TRBD1. In germline, CDR1 is MGHRA, CDR2 YSYEKL. CDR3 size: 15 residues. The V gene end was trimmed by 4 bases and the J gene end by 1 base; junction bases not matched to a gene: 6. The CDR3: CASSLSGTANTEAFF. The CDR3 DNA sequence: TGCGCCAGCAGCCTCTCCGGGACAGCGAACACTGAAGCTTTCTTT.

This clone showed up just a few times. The chain links TRBV13 to TRBJ1-4, with no clear D. V was pared by 5 bases and J by 0 bases, with 7 bases between. This CDR3 region has 14 residues. The V gene's germline CDR1 is PRHDT and CDR2 FYEKMQ (reference sequence). This CDR3 reads CASSPRTTNEKLFF. CDR3 DNA: TGTGCCAGCAGCCCGAGAACAACTAATGAAAAACTGTTTTTT. The full variable domain, its missing parts supplied by reference TRBV13 and TRBJ1-4, is AAGVIQSPRHLIKEKRETATLKCYPIPRHDTVYWYQQGPGQDPQFLISFYEKMQSDKGSIPDRFSAQQFSDYHSELNMSSLELGDSALYFCASSPRTTNEKLFFGSGTQLSVL.

The V and J genes are TRBV7-9 and TRBJ2-7, with 7 bases matching TRBD2. The ends lost 1 base at V and 1 base at J; junction bases unmatched: 4. Germline lookup yields CDR1 SEHNR and CDR2 FQNEAQ (reference sequence). The CDR3 totals 15 residues. The CDR3 region is CASSLVRLASYEQYF. CDR3 bases: TGTGCCAGCAGCTTAGTTAGACTAGCATCCTACGAGCAGTACTTC.

The chain employs TRBV5-1 and TRBJ1-1; the match to TRBD1 covers 7 bases. Germline CDR1 reads SGHRS; CDR2 reads YFSETQ. The CDR3 length is 13 residues. V dropped 9 bases and J dropped 0; count of bases not matched to a gene: 5. CDR3 loop: CATRQGLNTEAFF. CDR3 DNA: TGCGCCACCCGACAGGGATTGAACACTGAAGCTTTCTTT.

The rearrangement joins TRBV7-9 to TRBJ2-1, with 8 bases aligning to TRBD1. Per germline, CDR1 SEHNR and CDR2 FQNEAQ (reference sequence). The trim removed 4 bases at V and 7 bases at J, leaving 9 bases unmatched. The CDR3 runs 15 residues. As DNA, the CDR3 is TGTGCCAGCAGCTCATCAGGGGGCATAGGGAATGAGCAGTTCTTC. The encoded protein is CASSSSGGIGNEQFF.

This clone came up a few times. The V gene is TRBV27, the J gene TRBJ2-3, with D uncertain. Trimming cost V 4 bases and J 1 base, with 6 bases left between them. This CDR3 has 13 amino acids. CDR1 is MNHEY, CDR2 SMNVEV, per germline (reference sequence). The CDR3 loop is CASSYLGTDTQYF. The CDR3 DNA sequence: TGTGCCAGCAGTTACCTAGGCACAGATACGCAGTATTTT.

The chain links TRBV19 to TRBJ1-6; the match to TRBD1 covers 10 bases. Germline trimming cut 5 bases from V and 0 bases from J; bases unmatched to any gene: 4. There are 17 residues in the CDR3. Germline assignment: CDR1 LNHDA and CDR2 SQIVND (reference sequence). CDR3 DNA: TGTGCCAGTAGTCACGGACAGGGGGACTCCTATAATTCACCCCTCCACTTT. It is translated as CASSHGQGDSYNSPLHF.

This chain links TRBV9 with TRBJ1-1, with D possibly being TRBD1 (6 bases). V lost 3 bases and J 0 bases, leaving 12 bases between the germline ends. The germline CDR1 and CDR2 sequences are SGDLS and YYNGEE. The CDR3 totals 15 residues. The CDR3 bases are TGTGCCAGCAGCGGGACGGGACACATGAACACTGAAGCTTTCTTT. This encodes CASSGTGHMNTEAFF.

The chain links TRBV2 to TRBJ1-2; no reliable D call. Germline lookup yields CDR1 SNHLY and CDR2 FYNNEI. Trimming took 7 bases from V and 12 from J, leaving 15 bases between them. There are 11 residues in the CDR3. CDR3: CASTSRLGDTF. The CDR3, as DNA: TGTGCCAGCACGAGCCGTCTCGGGGACACCTTC.

This chain joins TRBV5-1 and TRBJ2-1; D is possibly TRBD2 (5 bases). This CDR3 region has 16 residues. V gave up 0 bases and J gave up 7 bases, with 17 bases separating them. Germline CDR1 SGHRS, CDR2 YFSETQ. CDR3 region: CASSLEGVRVGNEQFF. CDR3 coding DNA: TGCGCCAGCAGCTTGGAGGGAGTGCGGGTGGGGAATGAGCAGTTCTTC. Complete variable domain (other parts from reference TRBV5-1 and TRBJ2-1): KAGVTQTPRYLIKTRGQQVTLSCSPISGHRSVSWYQQTPGQGLQFLFEYFSETQRNKGNFPGRFSGRQFSNSRSEMNVSTLELGDSALYLCASSLEGVRVGNEQFFGPGTRLTVL.

This chain joins TRBV5-1 and TRBJ2-7; 8 bases fit TRBD2. The CDR3 runs to 15 residues. Germline lookup yields CDR1 SGHRS and CDR2 YFSETQ. V trimming: 4 bases; J trimming: 3 bases; junction bases outside the gene matches: 9. CDR3 protein: CASSPHGGGNYEQYF. Written as DNA, the CDR3 is TGCGCCAGCAGCCCCCACGGGGGGGGTAACTACGAGCAGTACTTC.

The V and J genes are TRBV28 and TRBJ1-2; D gene ambiguous. V lost 3 bases and J 4 bases, leaving 12 bases between the germline ends. The CDR3 is made up of 14 amino acids. Germline loops: CDR1 MDHEN, CDR2 SYDVKM. The CDR3 DNA sequence: TGTGCCAGCAGTTTCCCAGATGGTGGCTATGGCTACACCTTC. It translates to CASSFPDGGYGYTF.

This chain links TRBV6-6 with TRBJ1-3; a weak D match, TRBD1 (6 bases). The V gene's germline CDR1 is MNHNY and CDR2 SVGAGI (reference sequence). The ends were cut back, 3 bases at V and 3 bases at J, with 12 bases in the middle. The CDR3 runs 15 residues. CDR3 DNA sequence: TGTGCCAGCAGTTATTGGACAGCAGATGGAAACACCATATATTTT. Translated, it gives CASSYWTADGNTIYF.

The genes are TRBV29-1 and TRBJ2-7; tentatively, D is TRBD2 (6 bases). The CDR3 runs to 14 residues. From germline, CDR1 is SQVTM and CDR2 ANQGSEA. Trimming pared 8 bases from V and 2 bases from J, leaving 19 bases between. The CDR3 DNA is TGCAGCCAAAAGGTGGGGCGGGATGCCTACGAGCAGTACTTC. Translated: CSQKVGRDAYEQYF.